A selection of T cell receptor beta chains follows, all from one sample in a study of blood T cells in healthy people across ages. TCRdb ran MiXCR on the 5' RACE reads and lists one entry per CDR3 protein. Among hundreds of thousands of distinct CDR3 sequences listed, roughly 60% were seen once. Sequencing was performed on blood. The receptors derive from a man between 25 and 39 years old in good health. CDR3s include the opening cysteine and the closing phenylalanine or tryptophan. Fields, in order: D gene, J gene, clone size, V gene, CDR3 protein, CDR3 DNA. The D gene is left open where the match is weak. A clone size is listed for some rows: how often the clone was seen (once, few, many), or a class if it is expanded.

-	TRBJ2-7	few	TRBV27	CASSFRTGGSGNEQYF	TGTGCCAGCAGTTTTCGAACTGGAGGATCGGGCAATGAGCAGTACTTC
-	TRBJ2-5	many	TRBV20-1	CSAPDSQETQYF	TGCAGTGCACCGGACAGTCAGGAGACCCAGTACTTC
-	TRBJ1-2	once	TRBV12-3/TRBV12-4	CASRKDSNNYGYTF	TGTGCCAGCAGGAAGGACAGTAATAACTATGGCTACACCTTC
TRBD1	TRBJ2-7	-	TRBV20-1	CSAEPEGARREQYF	TGCAGTGCTGAGCCCGAGGGGGCGCGCCGCGAGCAGTACTTC
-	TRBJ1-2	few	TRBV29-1	CSVVRTNGLTGEYGYTF	TGCAGCGTGGTACGGACGAACGGACTGACAGGAGAATATGGCTACACCTTC
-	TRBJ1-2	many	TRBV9	CASSHTGTAYGYTF	TGTGCCAGCAGTCATACCGGGACGGCATATGGCTACACCTTC
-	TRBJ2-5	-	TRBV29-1	CSATGTRTQYF	TGCAGCGCTACAGGGACCAGGACCCAGTACTTC
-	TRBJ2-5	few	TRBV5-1	CASSLGQGPKYQETQYF	TGCGCCAGCAGCTTGGGTCAGGGACCTAAGTACCAAGAGACCCAGTACTTC
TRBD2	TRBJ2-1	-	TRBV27	CASSLPVPLAGGYNEQFF	TGTGCCAGCAGTTTACCGGTTCCTCTAGCGGGGGGCTACAATGAGCAGTTCTTC
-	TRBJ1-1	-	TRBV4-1	CASSHFQGVYTEAFF	TGCGCCAGCAGCCACTTCCAGGGAGTTTACACTGAAGCTTTCTTT